In its sample, the clone carrying this T cell receptor beta chain was seen many times. The data derive from a study of CD8 T cells in ankylosing spondylitis. TCRdb redid the calling of the 5' RACE reads with MiXCR, one entry per CDR3 protein. The profile shows roughly 250,000 distinct CDR3 sequences, approximately 9% of them singletons. The CDR3 has 14 residues. CDR1 is SGHRS, CDR2 YFSETQ, per germline. Deletions cut 2 bases from V and 3 bases from J, with 11 bases between. The clonotype originates from a male donor with ankylosing spondylitis or in good health (not recorded which). V is TRBV5-1 and J is TRBJ1-1; D perhaps matches TRBD1 (6 bases). Sequenced material: blood, either unsorted or a sorted T cell fraction (not recorded which). The CDR3 nucleotides read TGCGCCAGCAGCTTTCTCGCAGGGGACACTGAAGCTTTCTTT. Encoded protein: CASSFLAGDTEAFF.